The 32 T cell receptor beta chains given below trace back to one sample, sequenced in a study of beta chain features in type 1 diabetes. Overall study findings and caveats: Shortening that was moderate but significant affected the TCRB CDR3s of Type 1 diabetes patients in all four CD4+ subsets.

No antigen has been assigned to these receptors. All of the isolated RNA was reverse transcribed, so expressed TCRB transcripts were sequenced. Profiled with immunoSEQ multiplex PCR; TCRdb holds only in-frame clones, not every one. The sample lists about 270,000 clones; roughly an eighth were seen once. Material: naive CD4+ T cells from blood. The receptors were gathered from a man aged 25-45 years with type 1 diabetes.

This clone has a handful of counts. The chain joins TRBV28 to TRBJ2-3; perhaps TRBD1 as D (5 bases). This CDR3 spans 14 amino acids. CDR1 MDHEN and CDR2 SYDVKM come from the germline V gene. V was clipped by 2 bases and J by 4 bases, with 10 bases between them. This CDR3 is CASSLDRGADTQYF. The CDR3 DNA is TGTGCCAGCAGTTTAGATAGGGGCGCAGATACGCAGTATTTT.

This clone was detected only a few times. The chain couples TRBV7-2 to TRBJ1-2; tentative D call: TRBD1 (6 bases). The germline V and J ends were trimmed by 5 bases and 4 bases, with 14 bases remaining between them. Germline lookup yields CDR1 SGHTA and CDR2 FQGNSA. This CDR3 is built from 14 residues. The CDR3 DNA reads as TGTGCCAGCAGCGCTGTACAGGGTCGCTATGGCTACACCTTC. Residues: CASSAVQGRYGYTF. Variable domain in full (rest from reference TRBV7-2 and TRBJ1-2): GAGVSQSPSNKVTEKGKDVELRCDPISGHTALYWYRQSLGQGLEFLIYFQGNSAPDKSGLPSDRFSAERTGGSVSTLTIQRTQQEDSAVYLCASSAVQGRYGYTFGSGTRLTVV.

The V and J genes are TRBV25-1 and TRBJ2-7; TRBD2 aligns across 12 bases. V gave up 6 bases and J gave up 5 bases; unmatched junction bases: 2. Germline V gene data show CDR1 as MGHDK and CDR2 as SYGVNS. This CDR3 comprises 13 residues. CDR3 residues: CASRLAGGNEQYF. The CDR3 DNA reads as TGTGCCAGCAGACTAGCGGGAGGCAACGAGCAGTACTTC.

The rearrangement links TRBV5-1 to TRBJ1-2; the D is unclear. Looked up from germline, CDR1 is SGHRS and CDR2 is YFSETQ. CDR3 length: 15 amino acids. V lost 0 bases and J 3 bases, leaving 12 bases between the germline ends. As DNA, the CDR3 is TGCGCCAGCAGCTTGGTGAACAGCCGACACTATGGCTACACCTTC. Translated: CASSLVNSRHYGYTF.

The J gene is TRBJ1-2, the V gene TRBV15; possible D gene TRBD1, 5 bases. The CDR3 loop spans 16 amino acids. Germline CDR1 reads LNHNV; CDR2 reads YYDKDF (reference sequence). Trimming took 0 bases from V and 2 from J, leaving 13 bases between them. The CDR3 DNA sequence: TGTGCCACCAGCAGAGATTTCGGGACTTCAAACTATGGCTACACCTTC. Translating gives CATSRDFGTSNYGYTF.

CDR3 coding DNA: TGTGCCAGCAGCCAAAAACCGGGACAGCGACCCTACGAGCAGTACTTC. This codes for CASSQKPGQRPYEQYF. This sequence joins TRBV14 and TRBJ2-7; 7 bases map to TRBD1. Germline V gives CDR1 SGHDN, CDR2 FVKESK. V shed 2 bases and J 2 bases; nucleotides not matched to a gene: 9. This CDR3 is 16 amino acids long.

This clone was counted only a few times. The chain is built from TRBV11-3 and TRBJ2-3; D uncertain. CDR3 length equals 11 residues. Germline CDR1 SGHNT, CDR2 YENEEA. V dropped 10 bases and J dropped 3 bases, with 8 bases sitting between them. In DNA form, the CDR3 reads TGTGCCACCTACGGGACAGATACGCAGTATTTT. Encoded protein: CATYGTDTQYF.

The chain has TRBV7-7 and TRBJ2-1; D is unresolved. The CDR3 is 14 residues long. The V end was cut by 2 bases, the J end by 3 bases, with 8 bases between. Germline V gene sequence: CDR1 SSHAT, CDR2 FNYEAQ (reference sequence). The CDR3: CASSLKQDYNEQFF. The CDR3 DNA follows: TGTGCCAGCAGCTTAAAACAAGACTACAATGAGCAGTTCTTC.

The chain couples TRBV2 to TRBJ1-2; the match to TRBD1 covers 11 bases. Germline CDR1 and CDR2: SNHLY and FYNNEI. The trim removed 5 bases at V and 4 bases at J, leaving 6 bases unmatched. This CDR3 is built from 15 residues. The CDR3 coding sequence is TGTGCCAGCAGTCCTTGGACAGGGGGCGCCTATGGCTACACCTTC. This translates into CASSPWTGGAYGYTF. Complete variable domain (other parts from reference TRBV2 and TRBJ1-2): EPEVTQTPSHQVTQMGQEVILRCVPISNHLYFYWYRQILGQKVEFLVSFYNNEISEKSEIFDDQFSVERPDGSNFTLKIRSTKLEDSAMYFCASSPWTGGAYGYTFGSGTRLTVV.

This clone was detected a few times. V usage is TRBV19 and J usage is TRBJ2-6; D is unresolved. Germline CDR1 LNHDA, CDR2 SQIVND (reference sequence). The V end lost 1 base, the J end lost 0 bases, and 7 bases lay between the germline ends. CDR3 size: 16 residues. CDR3 sequence (DNA): TGTGCCAGTAGTATAGTGGGCCTCTCTGGGGCCAACGTCCTGACTTTC. Protein sequence: CASSIVGLSGANVLTF.

This chain connects TRBV9 to TRBJ2-5; 8 nucleotides align to TRBD2. Germline V gene data show CDR1 as SGDLS and CDR2 as YYNGEE. The CDR3 consists of 16 residues. V lost 0 bases and J lost 1; bases outside the gene matches: 5. The CDR3, as DNA: TGTGCCAGCAGCGTAGGAAACGGGAGGGCCCAAGAGACCCAGTACTTC. Translating gives CASSVGNGRAQETQYF.

This clone has more than one count but fewer than ten. The same CDR3 also results from other DNA sequences found in this sample. The rearrangement joins TRBV7-9 to TRBJ2-3; D is unclear. The CDR3 length is 14 residues. V was clipped by 6 bases and J by 0 bases, with 10 bases between them. CDR1 is SEHNR, CDR2 FQNEAQ, per germline (reference sequence). The CDR3 region has the DNA TGTGCCAGCAGTCTGGCCGGGAGCACAGATACGCAGTATTTT. Its protein product is CASSLAGSTDTQYF.

As DNA, the CDR3 is TGTGCCAGCAGCTCGCTAGCGGGAGCGCGAGAGCAGTACTTC. Translation gives CASSSLAGAREQYF. The gene calls are TRBV13 and TRBJ2-7, with 10 bases identical to TRBD2. Germline loops: CDR1 PRHDT, CDR2 FYEKMQ (reference sequence). CDR3 length equals 14 residues. V was clipped by 4 bases and J by 7 bases; unmatched bases: 7. Combining the CDR3 with reference TRBV13 and TRBJ2-7 gives the whole variable domain AAGVIQSPRHLIKEKRETATLKCYPIPRHDTVYWYQQGPGQDPQFLISFYEKMQSDKGSIPDRFSAQQFSDYHSELNMSSLELGDSALYFCASSSLAGAREQYFGPGTRLTVT.

J is TRBJ2-4 and V is TRBV5-6; the D is unclear. The germline V gene has CDR1 SGHDT and CDR2 YYEEEE. This CDR3 contains 12 residues. The V gene lost 0 bases and the J gene lost 14 bases, with 12 bases spanning the gap. CDR3 nucleotide sequence: TGTGCCAGCAGCTTGGTGGGCCTAATCGAGTACTTC. The encoded protein is CASSLVGLIEYF.

The chain links TRBV9 to TRBJ2-7, with 14 bases matching TRBD2. Germline CDR1 is SGDLS and CDR2 is YYNGEE. The CDR3 consists of 16 residues. After removal of 2 bases from V and 4 bases from J, the junction contained 5 bases not matched to a gene. The DNA of the CDR3 is TGTGCCAGCAGCGTTGGGACTAGCGGGAGTATATACGAGCAGTACTTC. This translates into CASSVGTSGSIYEQYF.

In this sample, this clone turned up a few times. The CDR3 loop is CATSRGVYGYTF. CDR3 sequence (DNA): TGTGCCACCTCCCGGGGGGTCTATGGCTACACCTTC. The gene calls are TRBV28 and TRBJ1-2; D is possibly TRBD1 (5 bases). Germline CDR1 is MDHEN and CDR2 is SYDVKM. The CDR3 runs 12 residues. V was pared by 10 bases and J by 4 bases, with 13 bases between.

This clone was recorded a few times. The chain recombines TRBV10-3 with TRBJ2-3; 9 bases map to TRBD2. This CDR3 contains 15 residues. V gave up 1 base and J gave up 9 bases; unmatched junction bases: 8. Germline CDR1 and CDR2: ENHRY and SYGVKD. The CDR3 coding sequence is TGTGCCATCAGTGAGTTGGGACTAGCAGAGGGGACGCAGTATTTT. Protein sequence: CAISELGLAEGTQYF.

The table lists this clone with a few counts. The chain employs TRBV7-9 and TRBJ2-3; D might be TRBD2 (5 bases). This CDR3 spans 14 amino acids. Germline V gene sequence: CDR1 SEHNR, CDR2 FQNEAQ (reference sequence). V gave up 2 bases and J gave up 5 bases, with 11 bases separating them. CDR3 DNA: TGTGCCAGCAGCTTAAATAGTCGGGGAGATACGCAGTATTTT. It specifies CASSLNSRGDTQYF.

This clone was counted a few times. The chain carries TRBV2 and TRBJ2-6; TRBD2 matches 14 bases. In germline, CDR1 is SNHLY, CDR2 FYNNEI. This CDR3 comprises 14 residues. The V and J ends lost 10 bases and 12 bases, in that order; junction bases with no gene match: 8. The chain's CDR3 is CATQGLAGVSVLTF. Here the CDR3 DNA reads TGTGCCACCCAGGGACTAGCGGGAGTTAGCGTCCTGACTTTC.

This clone was observed a few times. The genes are TRBV5-1 and TRBJ2-1; D is perhaps TRBD2 (5 bases). Germline V gene lookup returns CDR1 SGHRS and CDR2 YFSETQ. There are 13 residues in the CDR3. V lost 0 bases, J lost 7 bases, and 8 bases lay in between. In DNA form, the CDR3 reads TGCGCCAGCAGCTTGGTTCCGGGGAATGAGCAGTTCTTC. Encoded protein: CASSLVPGNEQFF.

The gene calls are TRBV6-5 and TRBJ2-1, with 10 bases identical to TRBD1. The V segment lost 8 bases and the J segment 6 bases; nucleotides outside the gene matches: 10. Germline V lookup: CDR1 MNHEY, CDR2 SVGAGI. This CDR3 comprises 15 residues. The CDR3 nucleotides read TGTGCCAGCCGTCTGATGGGGACAGGGGTCAATGAGCAGTTCTTC. As protein: CASRLMGTGVNEQFF.

This chain connects TRBV19 to TRBJ2-1; 7 bases line up with TRBD2. V shed 8 bases, J shed 10 bases, and the junction held 11 bases outside the gene matches. Looked up from germline, CDR1 is LNHDA and CDR2 is SQIVND (reference sequence). CDR3 length equals 13 residues. The CDR3 protein is CASCGPKRGEQFF. The CDR3 coding sequence is TGTGCCAGTTGTGGACCGAAGCGGGGAGAGCAGTTCTTC.

This clone appeared a few times. V gene TRBV7-9 combines with J gene TRBJ1-1; no firm D call. The V gene lost 1 base and the J gene lost 1 base, with 10 bases spanning the gap. The germline CDR1 and CDR2 sequences are SEHNR and FQNEAQ (reference sequence). This CDR3 spans 15 amino acids. The CDR3 region has the DNA TGTGCCAGCAGCTTAGGGGCCAGGCGGAACACTGAAGCTTTCTTT. The encoded protein is CASSLGARRNTEAFF.

The chain recombines TRBV9 with TRBJ2-7, with D possibly being TRBD1 (7 bases). Germline CDR1 and CDR2: SGDLS and YYNGEE. The CDR3 runs to 15 residues. Between the trimmed V and J ends, which lost 4 bases and 7 bases, there was a span of 21 bases. The CDR3 is CASSPRDRGLREQYF. Written as DNA, the CDR3 is TGTGCCAGCAGCCCAAGGGACAGAGGACTACGAGAGCAGTACTTC.

In this sample, this clone turned up a few times. This chain uses TRBV29-1 with TRBJ1-5; TRBD1 agrees at 8 bases. Germline lookup yields CDR1 SQVTM and CDR2 ANQGSEA. CDR3 length equals 12 residues. V shed 7 bases and J 7 bases; nucleotides not matched to a gene: 6. The CDR3 DNA reads as TGCAGCGCCATGGACAGGGAACAGCCCCAGCATTTT. Translating gives CSAMDREQPQHF.

CDR3 sequence: CASSLVIVRAEAFF. DNA for the CDR3: TGTGCCAGCAGCTTAGTTATTGTTCGGGCTGAAGCTTTCTTT. The chain joins TRBV11-2 to TRBJ1-1; D remains ambiguous. Germline CDR1 SGHAT, CDR2 FQNNGV. V lost 1 base, J lost 6 bases, and 12 bases lay in between. This CDR3 comprises 14 residues.

This clone occurred a few times. The rearrangement uses TRBV27 and TRBJ2-7; TRBD1 matches at 8 bases. The V gene's germline CDR1 is MNHEY and CDR2 SMNVEV (reference sequence). The length of the CDR3 is 13 residues. Trimming took 10 bases from V and 4 from J; bases not matched to a gene: 9. The CDR3 bases are TGTGCCACCAGGGGACAGGAGTTGTACGAGCAGTACTTC. Translating gives CATRGQELYEQYF.

As for this clone: Other DNA sequences in this sample translate to the same CDR3. The V call is TRBV18, the J call TRBJ1-2; D is ambiguous. CDR1 is KGHSH and CDR2 is LQKENI in the germline V gene. V dropped 2 bases and J dropped 6 bases, with 4 bases sitting between them. CDR3 length equals 11 residues. For the CDR3, the DNA is TGTGCCAGCTCACCATCGGATGGCTACACCTTC. This translates into CASSPSDGYTF. Together with reference TRBV18 and TRBJ1-2, the CDR3 gives the full variable domain: NAGVMQNPRHLVRRRGQEARLRCSPMKGHSHVYWYRQLPEEGLKFMVYLQKENIIDESGMPKERFSAEFPKEGPSILRIQQVVRGDSAAYFCASSPSDGYTFGSGTRLTVV.

This clone came up a few times. The chain joins TRBV28 to TRBJ1-2; D is undetermined. V was shortened by 10 bases and J by 3 bases, with 12 bases between the two germline ends. The CDR3 loop spans 12 amino acids. Germline V gene sequence: CDR1 MDHEN, CDR2 SYDVKM. CDR3: CATELSDYGYTF. CDR3 bases: TGTGCCACCGAGCTTTCGGACTATGGCTACACCTTC.

The chain recombines TRBV6-5 with TRBJ1-2, with 7 bases aligning to TRBD1. Germline V gene lookup returns CDR1 MNHEY and CDR2 SVGAGI. The CDR3 totals 15 residues. Germline trimming cut 5 bases from V and 4 bases from J; bases unmatched to any gene: 10. CDR3 residues: CASSRIQGLGYGYTF. In DNA form, the CDR3 reads TGTGCCAGCAGTCGTATACAGGGGCTGGGCTATGGCTACACCTTC.

This clone appeared a few times. The chain is built from TRBV6-5 and TRBJ2-7, with 7 bases lining up with TRBD1. With V trimmed by 2 bases and J by 4 bases, 5 bases remained unmatched. CDR1 and CDR2 from the germline V gene are MNHEY and SVGAGI. This CDR3 has 14 residues. This chain's CDR3 is CASSYTGAVYEQYF. CDR3 DNA sequence: TGTGCCAGCAGTTACACAGGGGCGGTATACGAGCAGTACTTC.

This clone came up a few times. The CDR3 here is CSPGRDTEAFF. DNA for the CDR3: TGCAGCCCAGGGAGGGACACTGAAGCTTTCTTT. The chain couples TRBV20-1 to TRBJ1-1; D may be TRBD1 (5 bases). CDR1 DFQATT and CDR2 SNEGSKA come from the germline V gene (reference sequence). CDR3 length equals 11 residues.